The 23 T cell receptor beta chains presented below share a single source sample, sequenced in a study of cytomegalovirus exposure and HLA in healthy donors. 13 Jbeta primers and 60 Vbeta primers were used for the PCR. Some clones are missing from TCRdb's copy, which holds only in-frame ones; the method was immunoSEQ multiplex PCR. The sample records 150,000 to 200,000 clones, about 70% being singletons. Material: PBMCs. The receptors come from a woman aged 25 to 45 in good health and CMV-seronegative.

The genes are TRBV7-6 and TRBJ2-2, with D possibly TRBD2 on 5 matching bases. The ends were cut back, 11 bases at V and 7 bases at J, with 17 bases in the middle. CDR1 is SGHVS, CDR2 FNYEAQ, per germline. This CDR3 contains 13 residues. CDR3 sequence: CAANSPEGGELFF. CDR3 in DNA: TGTGCCGCCAACTCCCCCGAGGGCGGGGAGCTGTTTTTT.

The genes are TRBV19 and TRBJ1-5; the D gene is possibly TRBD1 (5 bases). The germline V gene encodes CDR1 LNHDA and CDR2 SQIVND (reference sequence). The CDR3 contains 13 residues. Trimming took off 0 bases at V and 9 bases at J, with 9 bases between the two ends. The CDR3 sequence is CASSIEAGGPQHF. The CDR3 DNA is TGTGCCAGTAGTATAGAGGCGGGGGGGCCCCAGCATTTT.

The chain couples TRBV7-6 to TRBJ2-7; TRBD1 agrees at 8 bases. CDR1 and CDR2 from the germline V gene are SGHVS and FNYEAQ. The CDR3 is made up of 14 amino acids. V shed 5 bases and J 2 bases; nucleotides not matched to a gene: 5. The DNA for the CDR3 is TGTGCCAGCAGCGATGAGACAGGGGCCTACGAGCAGTACTTC. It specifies CASSDETGAYEQYF. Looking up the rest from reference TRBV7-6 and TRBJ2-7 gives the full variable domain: GAGVSQSPRYKVTKRGQDVALRCDPISGHVSLYWYRQALGQGPEFLTYFNYEAQQDKSGLPNDRFSAERPEGSISTLTIQRTEQRDSAMYRCASSDETGAYEQYFGPGTRLTVT.

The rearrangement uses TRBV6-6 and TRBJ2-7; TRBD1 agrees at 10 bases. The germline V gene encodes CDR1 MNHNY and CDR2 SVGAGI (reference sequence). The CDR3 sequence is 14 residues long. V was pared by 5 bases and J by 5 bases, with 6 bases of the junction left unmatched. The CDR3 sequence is CASSPRDRGHEQYF. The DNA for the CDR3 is TGTGCCAGCAGTCCAAGGGACAGGGGCCACGAGCAGTACTTC.

CDR3 sequence: CASRPGLAGAHEQFF. The CDR3 DNA is TGTGCCAGCAGGCCCGGACTAGCGGGAGCGCATGAGCAGTTCTTC. The chain carries TRBV6-5 and TRBJ2-1, with 13 bases matching TRBD2. The germline V gene encodes CDR1 MNHEY and CDR2 SVGAGI. This CDR3 is 15 amino acids long. After removal of 6 bases from V and 8 bases from J, the junction contained 7 bases not matched to a gene.

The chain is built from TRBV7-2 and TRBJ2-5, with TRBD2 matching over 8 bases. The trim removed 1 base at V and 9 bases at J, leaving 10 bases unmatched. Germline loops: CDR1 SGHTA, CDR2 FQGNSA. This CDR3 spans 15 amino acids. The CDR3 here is CASSLVLAGGGAQYF. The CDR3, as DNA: TGTGCCAGCAGCTTAGTCCTAGCGGGCGGCGGGGCCCAGTACTTC.

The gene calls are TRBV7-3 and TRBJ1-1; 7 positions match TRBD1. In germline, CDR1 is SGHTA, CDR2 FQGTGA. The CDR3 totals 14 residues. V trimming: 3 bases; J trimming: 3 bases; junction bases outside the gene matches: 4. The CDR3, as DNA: TGTGCCAGCAGCTTTAAGGGGGCGGACACTGAAGCTTTCTTT. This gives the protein CASSFKGADTEAFF.

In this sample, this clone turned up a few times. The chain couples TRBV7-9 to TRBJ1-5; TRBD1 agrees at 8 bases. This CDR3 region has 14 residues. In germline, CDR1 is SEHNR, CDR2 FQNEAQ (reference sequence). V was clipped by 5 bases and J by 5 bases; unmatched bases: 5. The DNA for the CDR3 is TGTGCCAGCAGCCATGACAGGGGATATCAGCCCCAGCATTTT. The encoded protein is CASSHDRGYQPQHF.

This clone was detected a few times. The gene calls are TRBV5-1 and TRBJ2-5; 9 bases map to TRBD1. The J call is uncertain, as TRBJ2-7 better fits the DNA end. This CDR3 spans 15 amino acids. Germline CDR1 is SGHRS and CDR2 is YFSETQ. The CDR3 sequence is CASSSGQGLSYEQYF. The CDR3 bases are TGCGCCAGCAGCTCGGGACAGGGACTCTCCTACGAGCAGTACTTC.

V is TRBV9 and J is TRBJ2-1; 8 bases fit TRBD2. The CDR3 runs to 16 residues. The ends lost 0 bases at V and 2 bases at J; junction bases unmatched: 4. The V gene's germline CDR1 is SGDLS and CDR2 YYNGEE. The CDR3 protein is CASSVGAGDTYNEQFF. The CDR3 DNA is TGTGCCAGCAGCGTAGGAGCGGGGGACACCTACAATGAGCAGTTCTTC.

In nucleotides, the CDR3 is TGCGCCAGCAGCGGACGGACAGGGGCTGGGGCCAACGTCCTGACTTTC. This encodes CASSGRTGAGANVLTF. The chain employs TRBV5-1 and TRBJ2-6, with TRBD1 matching over 9 bases. The CDR3 is 16 residues long. The ends lost 4 bases at V and 2 bases at J; junction bases unmatched: 4. The germline V gene encodes CDR1 SGHRS and CDR2 YFSETQ.

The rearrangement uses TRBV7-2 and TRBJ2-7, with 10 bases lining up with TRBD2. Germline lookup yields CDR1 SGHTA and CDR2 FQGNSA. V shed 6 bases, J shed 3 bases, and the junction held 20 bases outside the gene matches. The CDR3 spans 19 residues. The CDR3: CASRQGVGLAGVEFYEQYF. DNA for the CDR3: TGTGCCAGCAGACAAGGGGTGGGGCTAGCGGGAGTTGAATTCTACGAGCAGTACTTC.

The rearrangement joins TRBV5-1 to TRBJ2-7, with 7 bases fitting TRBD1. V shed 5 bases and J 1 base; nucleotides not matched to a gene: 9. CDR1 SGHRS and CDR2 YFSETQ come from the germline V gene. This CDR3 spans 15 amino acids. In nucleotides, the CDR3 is TGCGCCAGCAGTGCTGGTGGACAGGCTTCCTACGAGCAGTACTTC. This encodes CASSAGGQASYEQYF.

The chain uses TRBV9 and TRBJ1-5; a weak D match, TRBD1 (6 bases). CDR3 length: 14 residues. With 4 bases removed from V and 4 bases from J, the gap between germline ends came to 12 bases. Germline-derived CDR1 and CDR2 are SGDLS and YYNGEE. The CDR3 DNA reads TGTGCCAGCAGCCCAGAGACAGGTAATCAGCCCCAGCATTTT. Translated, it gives CASSPETGNQPQHF. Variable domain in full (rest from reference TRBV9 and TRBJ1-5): DSGVTQTPKHLITATGQRVTLRCSPRSGDLSVYWYQQSLDQGLQFLIQYYNGEERAKGNILERFSAQQFPDLHSELNLSSLELGDSALYFCASSPETGNQPQHFGDGTRLSIL.

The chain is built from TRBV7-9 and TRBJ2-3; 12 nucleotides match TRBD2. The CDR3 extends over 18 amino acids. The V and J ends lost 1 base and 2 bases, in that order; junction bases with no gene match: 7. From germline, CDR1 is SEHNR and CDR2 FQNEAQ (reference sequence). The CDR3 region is CASSLVLAGGLFTDTQYF. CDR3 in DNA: TGTGCCAGCAGCTTAGTGCTAGCGGGAGGGTTATTCACAGATACGCAGTATTTT.

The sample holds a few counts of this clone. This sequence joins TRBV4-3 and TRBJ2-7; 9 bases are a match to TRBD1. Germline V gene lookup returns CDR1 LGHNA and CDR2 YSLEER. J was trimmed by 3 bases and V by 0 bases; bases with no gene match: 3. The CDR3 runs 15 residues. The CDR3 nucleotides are TGCGCCAGCAGCCAAGAGGAGACAGGGGGCTACGAGCAGTACTTC. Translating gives CASSQEETGGYEQYF.

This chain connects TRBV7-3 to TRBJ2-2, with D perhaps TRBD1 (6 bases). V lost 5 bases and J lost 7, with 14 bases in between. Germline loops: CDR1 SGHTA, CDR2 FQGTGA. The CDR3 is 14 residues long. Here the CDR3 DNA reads TGTGCCAGCAGCCCGGACACAGGGTTCGGGGAGCTGTTTTTT. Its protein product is CASSPDTGFGELFF.

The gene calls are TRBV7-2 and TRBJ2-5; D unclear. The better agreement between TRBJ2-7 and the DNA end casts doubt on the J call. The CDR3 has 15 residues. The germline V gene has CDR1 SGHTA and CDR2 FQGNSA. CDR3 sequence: CASSLAHRSPYEQYF. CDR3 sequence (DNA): TGTGCCAGCAGCTTAGCCCACCGGTCACCCTACGAGCAGTACTTC.

The DNA of the CDR3 is TGTGCCAGCAGCTTAGCGGGAGGTTTTAATTCACCCCTCCACTTT. Translation gives CASSLAGGFNSPLHF. The V gene is TRBV7-9, the J gene TRBJ1-6; D is uncertain. This CDR3 region has 15 residues. The V gene lost 0 bases and the J gene lost 6 bases, with 9 bases spanning the gap. Germline V lookup: CDR1 SEHNR, CDR2 FQNEAQ (reference sequence).

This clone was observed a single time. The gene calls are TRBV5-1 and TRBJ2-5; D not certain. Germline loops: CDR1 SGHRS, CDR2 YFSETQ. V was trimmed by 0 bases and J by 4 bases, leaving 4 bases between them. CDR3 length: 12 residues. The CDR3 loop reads CASSLGVETQYF. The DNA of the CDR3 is TGCGCCAGCAGCTTGGGAGTAGAGACCCAGTACTTC.

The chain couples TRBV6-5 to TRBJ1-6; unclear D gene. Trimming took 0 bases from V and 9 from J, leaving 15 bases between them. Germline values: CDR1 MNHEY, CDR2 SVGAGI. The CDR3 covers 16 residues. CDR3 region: CASSYSILLGGSPLHF. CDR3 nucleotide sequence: TGTGCCAGCAGTTACTCGATCCTCCTAGGAGGTTCACCCCTCCACTTT.

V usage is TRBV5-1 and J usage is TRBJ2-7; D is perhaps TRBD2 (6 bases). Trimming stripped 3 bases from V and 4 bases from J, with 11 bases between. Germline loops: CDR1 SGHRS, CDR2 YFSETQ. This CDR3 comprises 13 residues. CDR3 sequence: CASSSGLFYEQYF. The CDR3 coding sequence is TGCGCCAGCAGCTCGGGACTCTTTTACGAGCAGTACTTC.

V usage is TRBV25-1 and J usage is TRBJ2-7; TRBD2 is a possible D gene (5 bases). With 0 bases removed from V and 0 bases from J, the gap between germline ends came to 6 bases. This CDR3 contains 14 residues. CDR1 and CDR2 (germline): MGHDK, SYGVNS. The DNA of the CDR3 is TGTGCCAGCAGTGAATATGGGAGCTCCTACGAGCAGTACTTC. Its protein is CASSEYGSSYEQYF.